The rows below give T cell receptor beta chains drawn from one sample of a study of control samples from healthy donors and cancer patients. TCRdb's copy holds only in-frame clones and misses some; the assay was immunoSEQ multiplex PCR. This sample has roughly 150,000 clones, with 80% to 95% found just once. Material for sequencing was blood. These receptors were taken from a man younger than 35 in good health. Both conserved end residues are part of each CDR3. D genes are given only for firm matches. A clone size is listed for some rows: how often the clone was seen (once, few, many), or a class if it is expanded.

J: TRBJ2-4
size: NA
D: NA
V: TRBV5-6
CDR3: CASSLGEFIQYF
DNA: TGTGCCAGCAGCTTGGGGGAATTCATTCAGTACTTC

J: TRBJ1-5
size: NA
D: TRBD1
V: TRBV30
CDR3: CAWRTGGDQPQHF
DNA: TGTGCCTGGCGGACAGGGGGCGATCAGCCCCAGCATTTT

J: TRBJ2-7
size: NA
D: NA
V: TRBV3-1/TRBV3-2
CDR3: CASSQNQRGEQYF
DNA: TGTGCCAGCAGCCAGAATCAACGTGGGGAGCAGTACTTC

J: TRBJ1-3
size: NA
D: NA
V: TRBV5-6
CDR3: CASSLSGNLGNTIYF
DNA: TGTGCCAGCAGCTTGTCGGGGAACTTGGGAAACACCATATATTTT

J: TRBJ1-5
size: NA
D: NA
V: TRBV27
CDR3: CASSFRGANQPQHF
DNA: TGTGCCAGCAGTTTTCGAGGGGCGAATCAGCCCCAGCATTTT

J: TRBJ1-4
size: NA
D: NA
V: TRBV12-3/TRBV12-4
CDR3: CASSQDREKLFF
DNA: TGTGCCAGCAGTCAAGATCGGGAAAAACTGTTTTTT

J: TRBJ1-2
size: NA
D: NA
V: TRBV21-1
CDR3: CASTETGKGYTF
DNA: TGTGCCAGCACAGAGACAGGGAAGGGCTACACCTTC

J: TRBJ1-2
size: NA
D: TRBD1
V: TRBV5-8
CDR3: CASSLGQGAYGYTF
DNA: TGTGCCAGCAGCTTGGGACAGGGGGCTTATGGCTACACCTTC

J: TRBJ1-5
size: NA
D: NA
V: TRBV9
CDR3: CASSVGGGINQPQHF
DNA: TGTGCCAGCAGCGTAGGAGGTGGGATAAATCAGCCCCAGCATTTT

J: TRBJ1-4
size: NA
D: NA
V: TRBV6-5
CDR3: CASRPRTVTNEKLFF
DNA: TGTGCCAGCAGGCCCCGGACAGTAACTAATGAAAAACTGTTTTTT

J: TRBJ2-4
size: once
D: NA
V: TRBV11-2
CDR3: CASSRRDSQYF
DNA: TGTGCCAGCAGCCGCCGGGACTCTCAGTACTTC

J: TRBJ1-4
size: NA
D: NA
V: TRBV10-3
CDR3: CAISEGVQNEKLFF
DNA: TGTGCCATCAGTGAAGGGGTTCAAAATGAAAAACTGTTTTTT

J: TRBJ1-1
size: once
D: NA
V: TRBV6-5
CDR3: CASDARRREAFF
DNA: TGTGCCAGCGACGCCCGCCGAAGGGAAGCTTTCTTT

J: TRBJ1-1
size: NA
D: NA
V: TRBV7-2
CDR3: CASSPTLMNTEAFF
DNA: TGTGCCAGCAGCCCCACCCTTATGAACACTGAAGCTTTCTTT

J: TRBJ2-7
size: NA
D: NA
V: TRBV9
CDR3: CASSVGGASHEQYF
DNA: TGTGCCAGCAGCGTAGGGGGGGCCTCCCACGAGCAGTACTTC

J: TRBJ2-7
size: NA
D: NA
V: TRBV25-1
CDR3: CASSGTGAYEQYF
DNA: TGTGCCAGCAGTGGAACTGGGGCCTACGAGCAGTACTTC

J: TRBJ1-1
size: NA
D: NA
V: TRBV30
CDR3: CAWSPHSYNTEAFF
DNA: TGTGCCTGGAGTCCCCATAGCTACAACACTGAAGCTTTCTTT

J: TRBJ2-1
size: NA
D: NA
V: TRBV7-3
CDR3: CASSIGTNNEQFF
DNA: TGTGCCAGCAGTATCGGGACCAACAATGAGCAGTTCTTC

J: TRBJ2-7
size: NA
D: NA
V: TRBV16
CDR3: CASSLTLRNEQYF
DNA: TGTGCCAGCAGCCTCACTCTAAGAAACGAGCAGTACTTC

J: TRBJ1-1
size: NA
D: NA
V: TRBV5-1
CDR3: CASSSNRLASTEAFF
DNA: TGCGCCAGCAGCTCCAACAGGTTAGCGAGCACTGAAGCTTTCTTT

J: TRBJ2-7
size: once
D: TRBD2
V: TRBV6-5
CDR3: CATGVGTTSYEQYF
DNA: TGTGCCACCGGAGTAGGGACTACCTCCTACGAGCAGTACTTC

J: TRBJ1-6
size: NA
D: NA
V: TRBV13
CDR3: CASSSRGSSYNSPLHF
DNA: TGTGCCAGCAGCTCACGAGGGAGCTCCTATAATTCACCCCTCCACTTT

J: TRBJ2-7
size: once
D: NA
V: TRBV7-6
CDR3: CASSIGTEHLYEQYF
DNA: TGTGCCAGCAGCATTGGGACCGAGCACCTCTACGAGCAGTACTTC

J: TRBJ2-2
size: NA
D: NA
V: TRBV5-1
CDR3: CASSLDHPTTGELFF
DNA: TGCGCCAGCAGCTTGGATCACCCTACCACCGGGGAGCTGTTTTTT

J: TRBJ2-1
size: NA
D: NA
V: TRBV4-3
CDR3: CASSQVGMSSYNEQFF
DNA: TGCGCCAGCAGCCAAGTTGGTATGAGCTCCTACAATGAGCAGTTCTTC

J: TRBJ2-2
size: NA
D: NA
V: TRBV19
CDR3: CASRPVGAGELFF
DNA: TGTGCCAGTAGACCAGTGGGGGCCGGGGAGCTGTTTTTT

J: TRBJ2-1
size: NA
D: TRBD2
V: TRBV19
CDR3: CASSISERGGLTEQFF
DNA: TGTGCCAGTAGTATATCAGAGCGGGGGGGCCTTACTGAGCAGTTCTTC

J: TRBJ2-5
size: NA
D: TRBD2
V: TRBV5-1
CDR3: CASSLEAGQETQYF
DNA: TGCGCCAGCAGCTTGGAAGCGGGGCAAGAGACCCAGTACTTC

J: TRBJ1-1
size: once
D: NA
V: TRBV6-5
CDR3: CASSAGGLATEAFF
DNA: TGTGCCAGCTCGGCCGGTGGGTTGGCCACTGAAGCTTTCTTT

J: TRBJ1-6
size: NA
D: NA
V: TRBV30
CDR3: CAWSAQDYNSPLHF
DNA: TGTGCCTGGAGTGCCCAGGACTATAATTCACCCCTCCACTTT

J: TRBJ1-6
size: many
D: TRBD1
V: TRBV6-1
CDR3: CASSDSGTGSSPLHF
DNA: TGTGCCAGCAGTGATTCCGGGACAGGGTCATCACCCCTCCACTTT

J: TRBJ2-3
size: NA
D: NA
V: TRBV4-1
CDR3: CASSTPGGDTQYF
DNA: TGCGCCAGCAGCACCCCCGGGGGAGATACGCAGTATTTT

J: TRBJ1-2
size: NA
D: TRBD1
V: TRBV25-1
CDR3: CASSGQDRDYNYGYTF
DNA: TGTGCCAGCAGTGGCCAGGACAGGGATTATAACTATGGCTACACCTTC

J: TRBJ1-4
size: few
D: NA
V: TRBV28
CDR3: CASREEVREKLFF
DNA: TGTGCCAGCAGGGAGGAGGTCCGGGAAAAACTGTTTTTT

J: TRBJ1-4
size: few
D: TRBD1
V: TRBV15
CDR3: CATSRGTGDEKLFF
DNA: TGTGCCACCAGCAGAGGGACAGGGGATGAAAAACTGTTTTTT

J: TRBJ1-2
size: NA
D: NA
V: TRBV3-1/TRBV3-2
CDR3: CASTRGYGYTF
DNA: TGTGCCAGCACACGAGGATATGGCTACACCTTC

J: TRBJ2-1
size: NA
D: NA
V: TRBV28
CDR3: CASKGPPAANEQFF
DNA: TGTGCCAGCAAGGGCCCCCCGGCGGCCAATGAGCAGTTCTTC

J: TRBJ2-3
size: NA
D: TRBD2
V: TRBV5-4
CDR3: CASSLGLAGAGDTQYF
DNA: TGTGCCAGCAGCTTGGGCCTAGCGGGAGCAGGAGATACGCAGTATTTT

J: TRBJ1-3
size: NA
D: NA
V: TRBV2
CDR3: CASSVDGYSGNTIYF
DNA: TGTGCCAGCAGTGTGGACGGTTACTCTGGAAACACCATATATTTT

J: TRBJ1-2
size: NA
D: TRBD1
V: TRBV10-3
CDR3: CAISVVLEQGSYTF
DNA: TGTGCCATCAGTGTAGTATTGGAACAGGGGAGCTACACCTTC

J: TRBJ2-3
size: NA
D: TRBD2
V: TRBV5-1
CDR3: CASSPNSGRATGTDTQYF
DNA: TGCGCCAGCAGCCCCAACAGCGGGAGGGCCACAGGCACAGATACGCAGTATTTT

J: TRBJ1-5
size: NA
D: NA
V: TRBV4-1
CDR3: CASMGESSNQPQHF
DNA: TGCGCCAGCATGGGCGAAAGTAGCAATCAGCCCCAGCATTTT

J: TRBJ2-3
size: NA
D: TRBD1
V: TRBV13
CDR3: CASSSHAQDRADTQYF
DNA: TGTGCCAGCAGCTCCCATGCCCAAGACAGGGCAGATACGCAGTATTTT

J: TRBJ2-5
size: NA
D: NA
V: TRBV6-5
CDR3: CASSPMVIETQYF
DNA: TGTGCCAGCAGTCCAATGGTAATAGAGACCCAGTACTTC

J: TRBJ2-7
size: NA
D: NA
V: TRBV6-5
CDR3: CASSYKGGNEQYF
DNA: TGTGCCAGCAGTTACAAAGGGGGAAACGAGCAGTACTTC

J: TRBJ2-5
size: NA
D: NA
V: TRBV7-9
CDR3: CASSSSYLAQYF
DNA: TGTGCCAGCAGCTCTTCATATTTGGCCCAGTACTTC

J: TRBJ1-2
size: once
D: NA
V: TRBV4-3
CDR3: CASSQEVGGKGYTF
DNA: TGCGCCAGCAGCCAAGAGGTCGGAGGAAAAGGCTACACCTTC

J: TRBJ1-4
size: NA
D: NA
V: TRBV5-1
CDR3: CASRDTAGANEKLFF
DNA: TGCGCCAGCCGGGATACCGCCGGGGCGAATGAAAAACTGTTTTTT